The source of this T cell receptor beta chain is a study of cytomegalovirus exposure and HLA in healthy donors. Germline V gene data show CDR1 as WSHSY and CDR2 as SAAADI. The CDR3 is made up of 15 amino acids. The J segment lost 1 base and the V segment lost 2 bases, leaving 2 bases of the junction unmatched. About this clone: Its antigen remains unknown.

The PCR used 60 Vbeta and 13 Jbeta primers. Measured with immunoSEQ multiplex PCR; TCRdb has only the in-frame clones, and not every one. The table includes some 110,000 clones, over 75% detected once. Whole-study findings and limits: In an earlier analysis, about 87% or about 30%: the productive usage of most TCR beta V segments.

Nominal health characterized the donors when sampled, though unrecorded immune exposures were likely. The sequenced material came from PBMCs. This clonotype was sampled from a man aged 55 to 70 in good health and CMV-seropositive. The chain couples TRBV10-2 to TRBJ2-7; 10 nucleotides agree with TRBD1. The CDR3 is CASSEPGQGSYEQYF. The CDR3 DNA is TGCGCCAGCAGTGAGCCGGGACAGGGGTCCTACGAGCAGTACTTC.